Listed below are T cell receptor beta chains from one sample, sequenced in a study of cytomegalovirus exposure and HLA in healthy donors. Generated by immunoSEQ multiplex PCR, the TCRdb table keeps only in-frame clones and is missing some. The repertoire table contains about 55,000 clones. Input material: PBMCs. These receptor sequences come from a woman between 55 and 75 years old in good health and CMV-seropositive. Both conserved end residues are part of each CDR3. A D gene is named only where the DNA matches it firmly.

>TRBJ2-3|TRBV14|TRBD2
TGTGCCAGCAGCCATCTTAACTCCGGGACTAGCGGTACTCGCCAGGGTACGCAGTATTTT
CASSHLNSGTSGTRQGTQYF
>TRBJ1-3|TRBV5-4|.
TGTGCCAGCAGCCCCGGGAGCAGGGTGGAACATACTGGAAACACCATATATTTT
CASSPGSRVEHTGNTIYF
>TRBJ1-1|TRBV10-3|.
TGTGCCATCGCCAGCGGGGGAACTGAAGCTTTCTTT
CAIASGGTEAFF
>TRBJ2-7|TRBV11-3|.
TGTGCCAGCAGCTCCCCCCCTGGCAGGGCGGACTACGAGCAGTACTTC
CASSSPPGRADYEQYF
>TRBJ2-2|TRBV7-7|TRBD1
TGTGCTAGCAGTAGGACAGGGGGATCCGGGGAGCTGTTTTTT
CASSRTGGSGELFF
>TRBJ2-7|TRBV7-9|TRBD1
TGTGCCAGCAGAGCCGGGGACAGGGGGCAAGAGCAGTACTTC
CASRAGDRGQEQYF
>TRBJ1-1|TRBV11-2|.
TGTGCCAGCAGCTTTTCGGAGACTGAAGCTTTCTTT
CASSFSETEAFF
>TRBJ1-3|TRBV28|TRBD1
TGTGCCAGCAGTCGGACAGGGTACCTTGGAAACACCATATATTTT
CASSRTGYLGNTIYF
>TRBJ1-5|TRBV7-8|TRBD1
TGTGCCAGCAGCTTAGAGACAGGGAGTCAGCCCCAGCATTTT
CASSLETGSQPQHF
>TRBJ2-7|TRBV18|TRBD1
TGTGCCAGCTCACCAGACAGGGTACGCGAGCAGTACTTC
CASSPDRVREQYF
>TRBJ2-2|TRBV18|.
TGTGCAGCTGGGACACCGGACACCGGGGAGCTGTTTTTT
CAAGTPDTGELFF
>TRBJ1-4|TRBV4-1|.
TGCGCCAGCAGCCAGTACCAGGTCGCCGAAAAACTGTTTTTT
CASSQYQVAEKLFF
>TRBJ1-1|TRBV5-1|.
TGCGCCAGAAGTTCCAGCACTGAAGCTTTCTTT
CARSSSTEAFF
>TRBJ1-2|TRBV5-1|TRBD1
TGCGCCAGCAGCTTGGATGGGACAGGGATGGACTATGGCTACACCTTC
CASSLDGTGMDYGYTF
>TRBJ1-6|TRBV10-1|TRBD1
TGCGCCAGCAGCGAGTCCTCGACAGGGTTGCATTCACCCCTCCACTTT
CASSESSTGLHSPLHF
>TRBJ2-7|TRBV28|.
TGTGCCAGCAGTTCCCTAAACTCCTACGAGCAGTACTTC
CASSSLNSYEQYF
>TRBJ2-1|TRBV6-6|.
TGTGCCAGCAGTTATACGGGAAATGAGCAGTTCTTC
CASSYTGNEQFF
>TRBJ1-1|TRBV14|.
TGTGCCAGCAGCAAAAATCCGGGACATGGAGCTTTCTTT
CASSKNPGHGAFF
>TRBJ2-2|TRBV5-4|.
TGTGCCAGCAGCCTTACGGCGGGCGGGGAGCTGTTTTTT
CASSLTAGGELFF
>TRBJ1-1|TRBV6-6|TRBD1
TGTGCCAGCAGTACCCGGACAGGGTTCCCCACTGAAGCTTTCTTT
CASSTRTGFPTEAFF